The T cell receptor (beta chain) described here comes from a study of cytomegalovirus exposure and HLA in healthy donors. The study, taken as a whole, reports: Later analysis suggested links between common viral pathogens and several top significant clusters. A reported reduction in N-insertions relative to the 666-donor mean was seen in an Asian-associated ancestry cluster in a later analysis. TCR beta chains numbering some 160 were designated cytomegalovirus-associated. Available immune exposure information was restricted to CMV serostatus only.

This CDR3 contains 15 residues. The junction had 8 bases not matched to a gene; V was cut back by 3 bases and J by 5 bases. Vbeta (60) and Jbeta (13) primers were used in the PCR. Generated by immunoSEQ multiplex PCR, the TCRdb table keeps only in-frame clones and is missing some. The table includes 150,000 to 200,000 clones, about 9% detected once. This clone was seen more than once but under ten times. The target antigen is unknown. This clonotype was sampled from a woman in her twenties or thirties in good health and CMV-seropositive. Sequencing was done on a sample of PBMCs. The chain employs TRBV5-3 and TRBJ2-1, with 7 bases aligning to TRBD1. TRBV5-3 is an ORF; its function is uncertain. The CDR3 reads CARSSSRDSHNEQFF. CDR3 sequence (DNA): TGTGCCAGAAGCTCGTCCCGGGACAGCCACAATGAGCAGTTCTTC.